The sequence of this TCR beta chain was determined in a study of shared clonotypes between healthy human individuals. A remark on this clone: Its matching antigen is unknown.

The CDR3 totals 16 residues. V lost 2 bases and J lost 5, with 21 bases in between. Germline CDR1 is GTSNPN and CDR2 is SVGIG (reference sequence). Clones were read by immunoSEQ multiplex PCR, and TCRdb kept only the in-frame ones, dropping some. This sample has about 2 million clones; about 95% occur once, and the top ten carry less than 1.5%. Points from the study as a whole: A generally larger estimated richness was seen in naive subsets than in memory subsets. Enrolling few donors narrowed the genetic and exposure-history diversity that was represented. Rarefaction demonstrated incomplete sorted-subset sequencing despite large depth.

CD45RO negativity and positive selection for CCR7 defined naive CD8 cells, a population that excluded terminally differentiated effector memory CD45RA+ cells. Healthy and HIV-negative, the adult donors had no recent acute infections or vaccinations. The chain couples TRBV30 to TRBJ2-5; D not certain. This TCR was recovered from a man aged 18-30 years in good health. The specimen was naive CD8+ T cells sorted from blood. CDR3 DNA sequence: TGTGCCTGGAGTAAAATCCTTGGAACGCCGAAGGAGACCCAGTACTTC. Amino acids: CAWSKILGTPKETQYF.